The T cell receptor (beta chain) under discussion was sequenced for a study of cytomegalovirus exposure and HLA in healthy donors. A multiplex PCR was run with 60 Vbeta primers and 13 Jbeta primers. Clones were read by immunoSEQ multiplex PCR, and TCRdb kept only the in-frame ones, dropping some. The data hold a few hundred thousand clones, with around 90% observed a single time. The CDR3 is 11 residues long. V was trimmed by 6 bases and J by 2 bases, leaving 6 bases between them. Germline loops: CDR1 DFQATT, CDR2 SNEGSKA (reference sequence). The TCR sequence derives from a girl aged 2-9 years in good health and CMV-seronegative. V is TRBV20-1 and J is TRBJ2-3; D unclear. The sample was PBMCs. As DNA, the CDR3 is TGCAGTGCCCCATTCACAGATACGCAGTATTTT. Protein product: CSAPFTDTQYF.